The rows below give T cell receptor beta chains drawn from one sample of a study of T cell responses to AZD1222 COVID-19 vaccine. Generated by immunoSEQ multiplex PCR, the TCRdb table keeps only in-frame clones and is missing some. The sample yields some 130,000 clones, over 85% seen once. The sequenced sample was peripheral blood, obtained on day 0 of AZD1222 vaccination. The receptors were gathered from an adult in good health. Each CDR3 is given with its conserved first and last residue. D genes are given only for firm matches.

TRBJ1-1 TRBV28 TRBD1 TGTGCCAGCAGCCTACAGGGGGACACTGAAGCTTTCTTT CASSLQGDTEAFF
TRBJ1-1 TRBV6-5 . TGTGCCAGCAGTTACTCGGAAGGGTTCGAAGCTTTCTTT CASSYSEGFEAFF
TRBJ1-2 TRBV2 . TGTGCCAGCAGTCTTATCTCGGGACGTATCTCAGATGGCTACACCTTC CASSLISGRISDGYTF
TRBJ2-3 TRBV10-2 . TGCGCCAGCAGTGAGACAGGGATCACAGATACGCAGTATTTT CASSETGITDTQYF
TRBJ1-3 TRBV9 . TGTGCCAGCTCTAGTCTCGGACAGTCCTCTGGAAACACCATATATTTT CASSSLGQSSGNTIYF
TRBJ1-6 TRBV5-1 TRBD1 TGCGCCAGCAGAACGGACAGGCCAAATTCACCCCTCCACTTT CASRTDRPNSPLHF
TRBJ2-3 TRBV5-1 TRBD1 TGCGCCAGCAGCGTAGATGGACAGGGTAACACAGATACGCAGTATTTT CASSVDGQGNTDTQYF
TRBJ1-5 TRBV2 TRBD1 TGTGCCAGCAGACCACGACAGGGGCAGTATCAGCCCCAGCATTTT CASRPRQGQYQPQHF
TRBJ2-7 TRBV14 . TGTGCCAGCAGCCAAGTAAGGGGAGCTTCCTACGAGCAGTACTTC CASSQVRGASYEQYF
TRBJ2-3 TRBV7-9 TRBD2 TGTGCCAGCAGCTACGGACTAGCGGAGGCTTCGGTTACGCAGTATTTT CASSYGLAEASVTQYF
TRBJ2-7 TRBV9 TRBD1 TGTGCCAGCAGCCTCAGGGGGGACAGGGGATACGAGCAGTACTTC CASSLRGDRGYEQYF